This is a list of T cell receptor beta chains from one sample in a study of blood T cell repertoires in COVID-19. TCRdb's copy holds only in-frame clones and misses some; the assay was immunoSEQ multiplex PCR. The top ten hold approximately 3% of the sample, which has roughly 380,000 clones, about 90% seen once. Sequenced input: PBMCs or T cells enriched from blood (not recorded which). These receptors were obtained from a woman aged 25 to 39 who had recovered from COVID-19. The CDR3 runs from the conserved cysteine through the conserved F or W. Each record gives: V gene, D gene, J gene, clone size, CDR3 protein, CDR3 DNA. D genes are given only for firm matches. Only some rows state a clone size, as once, few, many or a class for expanded clones.

TRBV2	TRBD2	TRBJ2-1	NA	CASRGLAGTYNEQFF	TGTGCCAGCAGAGGACTAGCGGGGACCTACAATGAGCAGTTCTTC
TRBV29-1	NA	TRBJ2-5	NA	CSAEQDRYQETQYF	TGCAGCGCCGAACAGGACCGGTACCAAGAGACCCAGTACTTC
TRBV29-1	NA	TRBJ1-1	NA	CSVGAFTGMNTEAFF	TGCAGCGTTGGGGCCTTCACAGGGATGAACACTGAAGCTTTCTTT
TRBV19	TRBD2	TRBJ2-7	NA	CASSPPSGRASYEQYF	TGTGCCAGTAGTCCTCCTAGCGGGAGGGCCTCGTACGAGCAGTACTTC
TRBV3-1/TRBV3-2	NA	TRBJ2-3	NA	CASSQMTSTDTQYF	TGTGCCAGCAGCCAGATGACTAGCACAGATACGCAGTATTTT
TRBV5-6	NA	TRBJ1-1	NA	CASSFGDTEAFF	TGTGCCAGCAGCTTCGGTGACACTGAAGCTTTCTTT
TRBV3-1/TRBV3-2	TRBD2	TRBJ2-1	NA	CASSQDLAGAIYNEQFF	TGTGCCAGCAGCCAAGATCTCGCGGGAGCCATTTACAATGAGCAGTTCTTC
TRBV5-1	TRBD1	TRBJ2-1	NA	CASSWGQGAFNEQFF	TGCGCCAGCAGCTGGGGACAGGGGGCCTTCAATGAGCAGTTCTTC
TRBV13	NA	TRBJ2-1	NA	CASSHPSGRERTHEQFF	TGTGCCAGCAGCCACCCTTCGGGGCGGGAAAGGACACATGAGCAGTTCTTC
TRBV5-4	NA	TRBJ2-7	once	CASTAYMSGIYEQYF	TGTGCCAGCACCGCCTATATGTCAGGGATCTACGAGCAGTACTTC
TRBV5-1	NA	TRBJ2-1	NA	CASSLDNDNEQFF	TGCGCCAGCAGCTTGGATAATGACAATGAGCAGTTCTTC
TRBV2	TRBD2	TRBJ2-5	once	CASSLAGGRETQYF	TGTGCCAGCAGTTTAGCGGGGGGGCGAGAGACCCAGTACTTC
TRBV28	NA	TRBJ1-1	NA	CASSLLSGTEAFF	TGTGCCAGCAGTTTACTCAGCGGCACTGAAGCTTTCTTT
TRBV19	TRBD2	TRBJ2-3	NA	CASSSTGGRKDTQYF	TGTGCCAGTAGTTCCACGGGGGGGCGGAAAGATACGCAGTATTTT
TRBV28	TRBD2	TRBJ2-7	once	CASSPLKDSGISGYYEQYF	TGTGCCAGCAGTCCGCTGAAAGATAGCGGGATATCGGGGTACTACGAGCAGTACTTC
TRBV7-9	NA	TRBJ2-2	NA	CASSLAGVEERPGELFF	TGTGCCAGCAGCTTAGCGGGTGTAGAAGAGAGGCCCGGGGAGCTGTTTTTT
TRBV3-1/TRBV3-2	TRBD1	TRBJ1-2	NA	CASSQAGDRDPNYGYTF	TGTGCCAGCAGCCAAGCGGGGGACAGGGATCCTAACTATGGCTACACCTTC
TRBV21-1	NA	TRBJ2-2	once	CATKTSGRANTGELFF	TGTGCCACCAAGACGAGCGGGAGGGCGAACACCGGGGAGCTGTTTTTT
TRBV19	TRBD2	TRBJ2-3	NA	CASKYRAGGAQTTQYF	TGTGCCAGCAAGTACCGAGCGGGAGGGGCACAGACTACGCAGTATTTT
TRBV12-3/TRBV12-4	NA	TRBJ1-1	NA	CASSQDEASVAFF	TGTGCCAGCAGTCAGGATGAAGCATCGGTAGCTTTCTTT
TRBV24-1	NA	TRBJ1-5	NA	CATSDPRGGGSQPQHF	TGTGCCACCAGTGATCCCCGAGGCGGGGGATCTCAGCCCCAGCATTTT
TRBV7-7	NA	TRBJ1-4	NA	CASSCRQTLNEKLFF	TGTGCTAGCAGCTGTCGACAGACTTTAAATGAAAAACTGTTTTTT
TRBV30	TRBD1	TRBJ2-4	NA	CAWSVGGSKNIQYF	TGTGCCTGGAGTGTAGGGGGCTCCAAAAACATTCAGTACTTC
TRBV5-1	TRBD1	TRBJ2-7	NA	CAKEGGQGRTEQYF	TGCGCCAAAGAGGGGGGACAGGGGAGGACAGAGCAGTACTTC
TRBV12-3/TRBV12-4	TRBD1	TRBJ2-7	NA	CASSDRGYYEQYF	TGTGCCAGCAGTGACAGGGGGTACTACGAGCAGTACTTC
TRBV19	TRBD1	TRBJ1-3	once	CAGPGQGLVSCRNTIYF	TGTGCCGGCCCGGGACAGGGCCTTGTGAGTTGTCGAAACACCATATATTTT
TRBV7-8	NA	TRBJ1-5	NA	CASSLSWQADQPQHF	TGTGCCAGCAGCTTAAGTTGGCAGGCCGATCAGCCCCAGCATTTT
TRBV28	NA	TRBJ1-2	NA	CATAGQRTYGYTF	TGTGCCACTGCGGGGCAACGTACCTATGGCTACACCTTC
TRBV6-4	TRBD1	TRBJ1-5	many	CASSERGGEGQPQHF	TGTGCCAGCAGTGAGAGAGGGGGCGAGGGTCAGCCCCAGCATTTT
TRBV7-3	NA	TRBJ2-5	NA	CASSLQAGAGETQYF	TGTGCCAGCAGCTTACAGGCGGGCGCAGGAGAGACCCAGTACTTC
TRBV4-1	NA	TRBJ2-5	NA	CASSQVSNQETQYF	TGCGCCAGCAGCCAAGTTTCTAACCAAGAGACCCAGTACTTC
TRBV19	TRBD1	TRBJ1-1	NA	CASSIRRRGPEAFF	TGTGCCAGTAGTATCCGCCGGAGGGGGCCTGAAGCTTTCTTT
TRBV6-5	TRBD1	TRBJ1-2	NA	CASSQTGTGDGYTF	TGTGCCAGCAGTCAGACCGGGACAGGAGATGGCTACACCTTC
TRBV5-8	NA	TRBJ2-7	NA	CASSRGQSAYEQYF	TGTGCCAGCAGCAGAGGACAGAGTGCCTACGAGCAGTACTTC
TRBV11-3	TRBD1	TRBJ2-1	NA	CASSPRQGSGNEQFF	TGTGCCAGCAGCCCCAGACAGGGGTCGGGCAATGAGCAGTTCTTC
TRBV18	TRBD2	TRBJ2-7	once	CASSPQREIVSYEQYF	TGTGCCAGCTCACCTCAGCGGGAGATCGTTTCCTACGAGCAGTACTTC
TRBV5-4	TRBD2	TRBJ2-2	NA	CASSLGLASTGELFF	TGTGCCAGCAGCTTGGGACTAGCGAGCACCGGGGAGCTGTTTTTT
TRBV30	NA	TRBJ1-5	once	CAWSVPTLRQPQHF	TGTGCCTGGAGTGTACCGACTCTGAGGCAGCCCCAGCATTTT
TRBV3-1/TRBV3-2	TRBD2	TRBJ2-7	NA	CASTPRAGAYEQYF	TGTGCCAGCACCCCCAGGGCGGGAGCCTACGAGCAGTACTTC
TRBV27	NA	TRBJ2-7	few	CASSLSQASYEQYF	TGTGCCAGCAGTTTATCACAGGCTTCCTACGAGCAGTACTTC
TRBV5-1	TRBD1	TRBJ1-4	NA	CASSLEGQLFNEKLFF	TGCGCCAGCAGCTTGGAGGGACAGCTTTTTAATGAAAAACTGTTTTTT
TRBV7-8	TRBD2	TRBJ2-3	NA	CASSPFRGGRDTQYF	TGTGCCAGCAGCCCCTTCCGGGGGGGTAGGGATACGCAGTATTTT
TRBV4-2	NA	TRBJ2-7	once	CASSQDPGSPYEQYF	TGTGCCAGCAGCCAGGATCCGGGATCCCCCTACGAGCAGTACTTC
TRBV7-2	NA	TRBJ1-2	NA	CASSLAAGTHFF	TGTGCCAGCAGCTTAGCGGCGGGGACCCACTTCTTC
TRBV28	TRBD2	TRBJ2-1	NA	CASSPPAGTSGRIEQFF	TGTGCCAGCAGCCCTCCCGCCGGGACTAGCGGAAGGATTGAGCAGTTCTTC
TRBV6-5	NA	TRBJ1-2	NA	CASSRDNNYGYTF	TGTGCCAGCAGTAGGGACAATAACTATGGCTACACCTTC
TRBV11-2	NA	TRBJ2-5	NA	CASSSLAREETQYF	TGTGCCAGCAGCTCGCTTGCGAGGGAGGAGACCCAGTACTTC
TRBV6-5	NA	TRBJ1-5	NA	CASSYSQQGNQPQHF	TGTGCCAGCAGTTACTCACAACAGGGAAATCAGCCCCAGCATTTT
TRBV3-1/TRBV3-2	NA	TRBJ1-5	NA	CASSQAGSNQPQHF	TGTGCCAGCAGCCAAGCGGGTAGCAATCAGCCCCAGCATTTT
TRBV11-2	NA	TRBJ2-3	NA	CASSLDGGYSDTQYF	TGTGCCAGCAGCTTAGACGGCGGGTACTCAGATACGCAGTATTTT
TRBV6-5	NA	TRBJ1-1	NA	CASSTGMREAFF	TGTGCCAGCAGTACGGGGATGCGTGAAGCTTTCTTT
TRBV28	NA	TRBJ2-5	once	CASSLSGGQETQYF	TGTGCCAGCAGTTTATCAGGGGGGCAAGAGACCCAGTACTTC
TRBV28	TRBD1	TRBJ2-2	NA	CASSPPRQGSNTGELFF	TGTGCCAGCAGTCCCCCCCGACAGGGATCGAACACCGGGGAGCTGTTTTTT
TRBV5-1	NA	TRBJ1-1	NA	CASSLGATGNTEAFF	TGCGCCAGCAGCTTGGGAGCGACGGGGAACACTGAAGCTTTCTTT